These 18 T cell receptor beta chains originate from one sample sequenced in a study of blood T cells in healthy people across ages. The second PCR ran about 6 to 12 cycles with a sample-barcoded 5' primer and J-beta primers. TCRdb redid the calling of the 5' RACE reads with MiXCR, one entry per CDR3 protein. Here the sample spans about 400,000 distinct CDR3 sequences, over 45% being singletons. Sequenced: blood. All receptors derive from a man between 60 and 70 years old in good health.

The J gene is TRBJ2-7, the V gene TRBV28; TRBD2 matches 7 bases. CDR3 length: 14 residues. With V trimmed by 2 bases and J by 3 bases, 4 bases remained unmatched. Germline CDR1 and CDR2: MDHEN and SYDVKM. The CDR3 nucleotides are TGTGCCAGCAGTTTACGGGGGGAGGACTACGAGCAGTACTTC. This gives the protein CASSLRGEDYEQYF. Supplemented by reference TRBV28 and TRBJ2-7, the full variable domain reads DVKVTQSSRYLVKRTGEKVFLECVQDMDHENMFWYRQDPGLGLRLIYFSYDVKMKEKGDIPEGYSVSREKKERFSLILESASTNQTSMYLCASSLRGEDYEQYFGPGTRLTVT.

This rearrangement joins TRBV5-6 to TRBJ1-1; no clear D. CDR3 length equals 11 residues. Looked up from germline, CDR1 is SGHDT and CDR2 is YYEEEE. Between the trimmed V and J ends, which lost 4 bases and 1 base, there was a span of 2 bases. CDR3 in DNA: TGTGCCAGCAGCAGGAACACTGAAGCTTTCTTT. This sequence encodes CASSRNTEAFF.

This chain connects TRBV3-1 to TRBJ2-7, with 9 positions matching TRBD2. Germline loops: CDR1 LGHDT, CDR2 YNNKEL (reference sequence). This CDR3 region has 14 residues. Losses at the gene ends were 2 bases for V and 6 bases for J; bases not matched to a gene: 5. In DNA form, the CDR3 reads TGTGCCAGCAGCCAACTAGCGGGGCTACCCGAGCAGTACTTC. Translating it yields CASSQLAGLPEQYF.

V is TRBV24-1 and J is TRBJ2-3; D not certain. Germline assignment: CDR1 KGHDR and CDR2 SFDVKD. There are 15 residues in the CDR3. Between the trimmed V and J ends, which lost 3 bases and 4 bases, there was a span of 13 bases. The CDR3 DNA is TGTGCCACCAGTGATCCGGGCGCGGCCTCAGATACGCAGTATTTT. It encodes CATSDPGAASDTQYF.

CDR3 amino acids: CASSQVPVGGLDTEAFF. As DNA, the CDR3 is TGCGCCAGCAGCCAAGTCCCGGTGGGGGGGCTGGACACTGAAGCTTTCTTT. The V gene is TRBV4-1, the J gene TRBJ1-1, with TRBD1 as a possible D gene (6 bases). Germline-derived CDR1 and CDR2 are MGHRA and YSYEKL. Trimming cost V 1 base and J 3 bases, with 18 bases left between them. This CDR3 has 17 residues.

This clonotype was detected a few times. The V call is TRBV11-2, the J call TRBJ2-1, with D tentatively TRBD2 (5 bases). V lost 1 base, J lost 12 bases, and 13 bases lay in between. Germline values: CDR1 SGHAT, CDR2 FQNNGV. The CDR3 consists of 13 residues. CDR3 sequence: CASSLVEALGQFF. For the CDR3, the DNA is TGTGCCAGCAGCTTAGTGGAGGCCCTAGGGCAGTTCTTC. Full variable domain (outside the CDR3, taken from reference TRBV11-2 and TRBJ2-1): EAGVAQSPRYKIIEKRQSVAFWCNPISGHATLYWYQQILGQGPKLLIQFQNNGVVDDSQLPKDRFSAERLKGVDSTLKIQPAKLEDSAVYLCASSLVEALGQFFGPGTRLTVL.

This clonotype appeared once. The chain uses TRBV4-3 and TRBJ1-5, with D possibly being TRBD1 (5 bases). The V and J ends lost 1 base and 4 bases respectively, with 11 bases between them. The germline gives CDR1 LGHNA, CDR2 YSLEER. CDR3 length equals 15 residues. The CDR3 region is CASSQGSTDNQPQHF. The CDR3 DNA reads as TGCGCCAGCAGCCAAGGGTCGACAGATAATCAGCCCCAGCATTTT.

This clonotype was counted a few times. The chain has TRBV7-9 and TRBJ2-3; 7 bases agree with TRBD2. The trim removed 5 bases at V and 6 bases at J, leaving 8 bases unmatched. Germline values: CDR1 SEHNR, CDR2 FQNEAQ (reference sequence). The CDR3 sequence is 14 residues long. The CDR3 DNA sequence: TGTGCCAGCAGCCAGGAGCGGGACTCCGATACGCAGTATTTT. It is translated as CASSQERDSDTQYF.

The rearrangement joins TRBV15 to TRBJ2-7; the match to TRBD1 covers 9 bases. The V gene's germline CDR1 is LNHNV and CDR2 YYDKDF (reference sequence). The CDR3 is made up of 17 amino acids. With 0 bases clipped from V and 3 bases from J, the junction kept 9 bases outside the gene matches. Written as DNA, the CDR3 is TGTGCCACCAGCAGAGATCGGTCGACAGGGGGTTTCTACGAGCAGTACTTC. Translating it yields CATSRDRSTGGFYEQYF.

This chain uses TRBV12-3 or TRBV12-4 with TRBJ1-1, with unresolved D. CDR3 size: 15 residues. V lost 5 bases to trimming and J lost 2 bases, with 15 bases between them. CDR3 residues: CASSPIGVVNTEAFF. The CDR3 DNA sequence: TGTGCCAGCAGTCCCATTGGAGTTGTAAACACTGAAGCTTTCTTT.

The chain employs TRBV30 and TRBJ2-2; D is perhaps TRBD2 (5 bases). V lost 5 bases to trimming and J lost 5 bases, with 6 bases between them. CDR1 GTSNPN and CDR2 SVGIG come from the germline V gene (reference sequence). This CDR3 region has 11 residues. CDR3: CAWEGTGELFF. The CDR3 DNA reads as TGTGCCTGGGAGGGAACCGGGGAGCTGTTTTTT.

Concerning this clonotype: The junction departs from the called germline gene at one end, perhaps through a read error. The chain uses TRBV6-5 and TRBJ2-7, with 8 nucleotides matching TRBD2. The CDR3 contains 14 residues. Germline CDR1 is MNHEY and CDR2 is SVGAGI. The CDR3 reads CASSYTGGAYEQYF. The DNA for the CDR3 is TGTGCCAGCAGTTACACCGGGGGGGCCTACGAGCAGTACTTT.

V and J are TRBV7-8 and TRBJ2-2, with 10 bases identical to TRBD2. V was pared by 5 bases and J by 0 bases, with 6 bases of the junction left unmatched. This CDR3 has 17 amino acids. Germline values: CDR1 SGHVS, CDR2 FQNEAQ. CDR3 DNA: TGTGCCAGCAGCGCCATGACTAGCGGGTCGAACACCGGGGAGCTGTTTTTT. Its protein product is CASSAMTSGSNTGELFF. Using reference TRBV7-8 and TRBJ2-2 for the parts outside the CDR3, the full variable domain is GAGVSQSPRYKVAKRGQDVALRCDPISGHVSLFWYQQALGQGPEFLTYFQNEAQLDKSGLPSDRFFAERPEGSVSTLKIQRTQQEDSAVYLCASSAMTSGSNTGELFFGEGSRLTVL.

J is TRBJ2-5 and V is TRBV7-9; 9 bases align to TRBD1. Trimming at V came to 5 bases and at J to 1 base, leaving 8 bases not matched to a gene. From germline, CDR1 is SEHNR and CDR2 FQNEAQ (reference sequence). This CDR3 region has 16 residues. CDR3 sequence: CASSLGGQGPQETQYF. The CDR3 coding sequence is TGTGCCAGCAGCCTAGGAGGACAGGGGCCCCAAGAGACCCAGTACTTC. Filled out from reference TRBV7-9 and TRBJ2-5, the complete variable domain reads DTGVSQNPRHKITKRGQNVTFRCDPISEHNRLYWYRQTLGQGPEFLTYFQNEAQLEKSRLLSDRFSAERPKGSFSTLEIQRTEQGDSAMYLCASSLGGQGPQETQYFGPGTRLLVL.

V gene TRBV2 combines with J gene TRBJ1-5; no definite D call. The germline gives CDR1 SNHLY, CDR2 FYNNEI. CDR3 length equals 14 residues. Trimming stripped 8 bases from V and 0 bases from J, with 11 bases between. This CDR3 is CASHQGSSNQPQHF. The CDR3 nucleotides read TGTGCCAGCCATCAAGGAAGTAGCAATCAGCCCCAGCATTTT.

This clonotype has just a few counts. The chain is built from TRBV4-2 and TRBJ1-2, with TRBD1 matching 8 bases. The CDR3 has 13 amino acids. The V segment lost 8 bases and the J segment 7 bases; nucleotides outside the gene matches: 9. Germline CDR1 is LGHNA and CDR2 is YNFKEQ. CDR3 nucleotide sequence: TGTGCCAGCGGCGACAGGGGATTGTTTGGCTACACCTTC. Translating it yields CASGDRGLFGYTF.

The rearrangement uses TRBV10-1 and TRBJ2-7; 7 bases map to TRBD1. V lost 6 bases, J lost 6 bases, and 14 bases stayed unmatched. CDR3 size: 15 residues. The germline CDR1 and CDR2 sequences are WNHNN and SYGVQD (reference sequence). The CDR3 protein is CASSPQGSLLSEQYF. In DNA, the CDR3 is TGCGCCAGCAGCCCACAGGGGAGTCTGCTTAGCGAGCAGTACTTC.

The chain combines TRBV11-2 with TRBJ2-7; D may be TRBD1 (6 bases). The CDR3 is 14 amino acids. Trimming stripped 6 bases from V and 3 bases from J, with 15 bases between. The germline V gene encodes CDR1 SGHAT and CDR2 FQNNGV. CDR3 amino acids: CASRRTRTVYEQYF. The CDR3 region has the DNA TGTGCCAGCAGACGAACCCGGACAGTCTACGAGCAGTACTTC.